The present entry profiles one T cell receptor beta chain with its context. The antigen is undetermined. PCR involved 60 Vbeta and 13 Jbeta primers. Source study methods: In a later analysis, of 80 million or so unique beta chains, 9 million to 11 million appeared in at least two donors. Clones were sequenced by immunoSEQ multiplex PCR, and TCRdb holds only the in-frame ones, with some missing. V and J calls and clone size are given by that table; D and trimming were obtained from the DNA. Found here are some 55,000 clones; the top ten clones hold around 12%. Trimming cost V 6 bases and J 1 base, with 9 bases left between them. The CDR3 length is 13 residues. Germline CDR1 is MNHEY and CDR2 is SVGAGI. The source of the sample is a study of cytomegalovirus exposure and HLA in healthy donors. Study-level findings and limits: In an earlier analysis, in some 500 donors, most V segments appeared productive either ~90% or ~30% of the time. It has been reported that TCR beta sequences accurately predicted the HLA-A and HLA-B alleles of most subjects.

Input material: PBMCs. This chain connects TRBV6-5 to TRBJ1-1; D unresolved. This receptor was taken from a man aged 18 to 29 in good health and CMV-seropositive. CDR3 amino acids: CASSRGRNTEAFF. The CDR3 DNA reads as TGTGCCAGCAGCCGCGGGCGGAACACTGAAGCTTTCTTT.